This is a list of T cell receptor beta chains from one sample in a study of blood T cell repertoires in COVID-19. The protocol was immunoSEQ multiplex PCR, while the TCRdb copy is restricted to in-frame clones and leaves out a portion. The sample gives about 120,000 clones, about two thirds of which show up once; approximately 0.86% is in the top ten. The sequencing sample was made of peripheral blood. The receptor set was obtained from a human donor with acute or convalescent COVID-19. The donor label of this sample is uncertain. The CDR3 runs from the conserved cysteine through the conserved F or W. The order of the fields is V gene, CDR3 protein.

>TRBV27
CASSSPGQGDSPLHF
>TRBV7-9
CASSGRDREAYNEQFF
>TRBV6-5
CASSYSPLNYGYTF
>TRBV6-5
CASSQRQGRTGELFF
>TRBV10-1
CASSDGAGANVLTF
>TRBV18
CASSPTRGERTEAFF
>TRBV14
CASSQVGGARGDTQYF
>TRBV6-5
CASSTTGTGGGEQFF
>TRBV15
CATSPRLGVEQYF
>TRBV7-3
CASSPSGGAGDTQYF
>TRBV5-1
CASSLRDSLYEQYF
>TRBV25-1
CATAGDHTEAFF
>TRBV18
CASSPGQGARAEAFF
>TRBV6-1
CASSEAGGLVDEQFF
>TRBV5-4
CASSLEGVLVLRADTQYF
>TRBV19
CASSRTGAGYTF
>TRBV28
CASSSRTGFYF
>TRBV20-1
CSASGRRGNNSPLHF
>TRBV29-1
CSAKSSGNTIYF
>TRBV30
CAWNAGSNNEQFF
>TRBV18
CASSGQGNQPQHF
>TRBV2
CASSDTAGQWLFF
>TRBV19
CASSINRQNYGYTF
>TRBV7-8
CASRSRGRETQYF
>TRBV28
CASSPLLIYGYTF
>TRBV11-2
CASSLRLGGMETQYF
>TRBV7-9
CASSFWDRAIEQYF
>TRBV2
CASSLEAGGNQPQHF
>TRBV2
CASSERGRGETQYF
>TRBV19
CASSGQNRGRTYEQYF
>TRBV11-2
CASSLDTSGLAGGTDTQYF
>TRBV7-3
CASSLGPNQPQHF
>TRBV5-8
CASSWSGGGLGYTF
>TRBV18
CASSGDLGQKHF
>TRBV5-4
CASSFGGVPETQYF
>TRBV10-3
CAISRTGGKNTEAFF
>TRBV5-1
CASSLGPRDSYNSPLHF
>TRBV6-5
CASRNSRTSNSGYTF
>TRBV5-4
CASSRGLAGGNTGELFF
>TRBV28
CASSFGANRETQYF
>TRBV28
CASTRTGGDYGYTF
>TRBV7-9
CASSSTRQSTNEKLFF
>TRBV5-6
CASSPTPGQGLIYGYTF
>TRBV19
CASRWTQKVGQPQHF
>TRBV6-5
CASSRQTNTEAFF
>TRBV5-1
CASSPGQGNYGYTF
>TRBV12-5
CASGLIQTGGSEAFF
>TRBV28
CASSVILLGTGEYGYTF
>TRBV2
CARTGTVNTEAFF
>TRBV19
CASRDRESYGYTF
>TRBV12-3/TRBV12-4
CASSLAGENTIYF